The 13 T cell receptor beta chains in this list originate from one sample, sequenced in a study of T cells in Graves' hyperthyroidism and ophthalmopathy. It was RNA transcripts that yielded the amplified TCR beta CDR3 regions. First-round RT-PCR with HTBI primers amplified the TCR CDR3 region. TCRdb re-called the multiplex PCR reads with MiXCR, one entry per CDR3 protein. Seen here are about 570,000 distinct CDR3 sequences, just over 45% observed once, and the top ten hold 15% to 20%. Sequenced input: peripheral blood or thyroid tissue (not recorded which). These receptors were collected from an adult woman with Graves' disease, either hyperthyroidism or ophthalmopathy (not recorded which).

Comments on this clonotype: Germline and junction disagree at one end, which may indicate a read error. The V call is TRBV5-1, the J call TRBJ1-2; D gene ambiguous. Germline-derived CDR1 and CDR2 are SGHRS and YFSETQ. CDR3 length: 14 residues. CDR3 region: CASSQPEGGYGYTF. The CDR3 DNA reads TGTGCCAGCAGCCAGCCCGAGGGAGGCTATGGCTACACCTTC.

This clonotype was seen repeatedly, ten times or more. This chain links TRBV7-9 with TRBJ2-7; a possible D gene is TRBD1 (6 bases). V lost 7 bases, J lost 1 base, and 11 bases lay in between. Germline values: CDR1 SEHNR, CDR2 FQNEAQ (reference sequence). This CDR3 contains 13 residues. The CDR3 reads CASNQGISYEQYF. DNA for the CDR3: TGTGCCAGCAACCAGGGGATTTCCTACGAGCAGTACTTC.

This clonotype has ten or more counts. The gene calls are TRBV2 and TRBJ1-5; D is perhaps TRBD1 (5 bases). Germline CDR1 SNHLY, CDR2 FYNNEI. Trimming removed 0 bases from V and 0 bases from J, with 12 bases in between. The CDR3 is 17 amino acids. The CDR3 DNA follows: TGTGCCAGCAGTGAAGCGACGACAGTTTATAGCAATCAGCCCCAGCATTTT. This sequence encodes CASSEATTVYSNQPQHF.

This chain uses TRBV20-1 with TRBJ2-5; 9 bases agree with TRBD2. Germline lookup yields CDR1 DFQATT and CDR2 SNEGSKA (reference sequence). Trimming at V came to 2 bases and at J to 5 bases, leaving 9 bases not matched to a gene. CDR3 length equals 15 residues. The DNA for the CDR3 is TGCAGTGCTAGAAGCGCGGGAGGGTCCTTTGAGACCCAGTACTTC. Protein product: CSARSAGGSFETQYF.

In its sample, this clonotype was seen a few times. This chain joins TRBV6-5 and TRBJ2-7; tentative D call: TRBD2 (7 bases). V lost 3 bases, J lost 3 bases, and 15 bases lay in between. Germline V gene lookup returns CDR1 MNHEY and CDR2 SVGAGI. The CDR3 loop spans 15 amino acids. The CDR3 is CASSYGGAGIYEQYF. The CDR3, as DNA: TGTGCCAGCAGTTATGGGGGGGCAGGGATCTACGAGCAGTACTTC.

The CDR3 region has the DNA TGTGCCAGCAGTGCTAGTTTGGGGGGAGGTAACTATGGCTACACCTTC. Encoded protein: CASSASLGGGNYGYTF. The chain combines TRBV25-1 with TRBJ1-2; D is possibly TRBD1 (5 bases). Trimming took off 4 bases at V and 1 base at J, with 16 bases between the two ends. The CDR3 extends over 16 amino acids. Germline V gene sequence: CDR1 MGHDK, CDR2 SYGVNS.

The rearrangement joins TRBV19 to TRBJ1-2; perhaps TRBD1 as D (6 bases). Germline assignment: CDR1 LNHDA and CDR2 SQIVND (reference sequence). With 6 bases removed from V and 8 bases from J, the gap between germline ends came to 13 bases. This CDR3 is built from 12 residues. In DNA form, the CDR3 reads TGTGCCAGTAGGCTGACAGGTCGGGGCTACACCTTC. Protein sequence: CASRLTGRGYTF.

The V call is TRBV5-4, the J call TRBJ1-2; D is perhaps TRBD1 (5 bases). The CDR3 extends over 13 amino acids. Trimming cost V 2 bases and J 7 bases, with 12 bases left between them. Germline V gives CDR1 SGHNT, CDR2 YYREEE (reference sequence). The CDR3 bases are TGTGCCAGCAGCTTCGGGAGGGGTCCTGGCTACACCTTC. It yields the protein CASSFGRGPGYTF.

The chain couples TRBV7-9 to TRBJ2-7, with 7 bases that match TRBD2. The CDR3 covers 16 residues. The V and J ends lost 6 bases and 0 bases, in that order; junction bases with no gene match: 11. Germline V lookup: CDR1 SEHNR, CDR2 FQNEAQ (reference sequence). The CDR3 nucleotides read TGTGCCAGCAGTGCTGGGGAGCGGGACCGCTCCTACGAGCAGTACTTC. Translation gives CASSAGERDRSYEQYF.

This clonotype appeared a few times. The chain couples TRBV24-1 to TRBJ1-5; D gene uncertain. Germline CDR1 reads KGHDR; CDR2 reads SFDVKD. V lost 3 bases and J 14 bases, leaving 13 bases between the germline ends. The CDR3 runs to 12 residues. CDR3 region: CATSDDGRTKHF. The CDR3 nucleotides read TGTGCCACCAGTGATGACGGGAGGACGAAGCATTTT.

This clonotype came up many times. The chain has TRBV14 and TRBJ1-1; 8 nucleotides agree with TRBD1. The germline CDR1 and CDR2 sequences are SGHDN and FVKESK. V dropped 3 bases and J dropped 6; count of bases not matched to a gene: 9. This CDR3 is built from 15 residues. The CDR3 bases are TGTGCCAGCAGCCAGGCCCGGACAGGGACTTCTGAAGCTTTCTTT. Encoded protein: CASSQARTGTSEAFF.

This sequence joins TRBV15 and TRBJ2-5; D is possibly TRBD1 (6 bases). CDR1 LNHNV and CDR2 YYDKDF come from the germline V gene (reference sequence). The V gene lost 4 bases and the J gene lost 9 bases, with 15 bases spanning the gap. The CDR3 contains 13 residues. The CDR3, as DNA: TGTGCCACCAGCACTTCAGACAGGCCTGCCCAGTACTTC. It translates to CATSTSDRPAQYF. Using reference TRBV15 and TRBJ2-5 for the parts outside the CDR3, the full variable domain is DAMVIQNPRYQVTQFGKPVTLSCSQTLNHNVMYWYQQKSSQAPKLLFHYYDKDFNNEADTPDNFQSRRPNTSFCFLDIRSPGLGDTAMYLCATSTSDRPAQYFGPGTRLLVL.

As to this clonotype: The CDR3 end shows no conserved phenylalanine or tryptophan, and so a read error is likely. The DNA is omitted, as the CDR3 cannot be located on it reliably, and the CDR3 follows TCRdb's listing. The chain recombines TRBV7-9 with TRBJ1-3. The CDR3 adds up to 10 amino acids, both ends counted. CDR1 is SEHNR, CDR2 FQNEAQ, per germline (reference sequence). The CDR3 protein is CASSLDGSNT.